Many counts were recorded for the clone carrying this T cell receptor (beta chain). V gave up 5 bases and J gave up 2 bases; unmatched junction bases: 2. This CDR3 has 13 amino acids. Germline values: CDR1 DFQATT, CDR2 SNEGSKA (reference sequence). The sample comes from a study of blood T cells in healthy people across ages. A second PCR, run for about 7 to 11 cycles, used a sample-barcoded 5' primer plus a J-beta primer mix. TCRdb recomputed calls from the 5' RACE reads with MiXCR, one row per CDR3 protein. Of under 2,000,000 distinct CDR3 sequences listed, around 50% were seen once; the top ten hold approximately 2.1%. Donors were systemically healthy Caucasian individuals from Russia aged about 6 to 100 years.

The rearrangement joins TRBV20-1 to TRBJ2-7; TRBD1 matches 11 bases. This receptor was taken from a woman aged 40 to 50 in good health. The sequenced material came from blood. This CDR3 reads CSAPGQGAYEQYF. The CDR3 nucleotides read TGCAGTGCTCCGGGACAGGGGGCCTACGAGCAGTACTTC.